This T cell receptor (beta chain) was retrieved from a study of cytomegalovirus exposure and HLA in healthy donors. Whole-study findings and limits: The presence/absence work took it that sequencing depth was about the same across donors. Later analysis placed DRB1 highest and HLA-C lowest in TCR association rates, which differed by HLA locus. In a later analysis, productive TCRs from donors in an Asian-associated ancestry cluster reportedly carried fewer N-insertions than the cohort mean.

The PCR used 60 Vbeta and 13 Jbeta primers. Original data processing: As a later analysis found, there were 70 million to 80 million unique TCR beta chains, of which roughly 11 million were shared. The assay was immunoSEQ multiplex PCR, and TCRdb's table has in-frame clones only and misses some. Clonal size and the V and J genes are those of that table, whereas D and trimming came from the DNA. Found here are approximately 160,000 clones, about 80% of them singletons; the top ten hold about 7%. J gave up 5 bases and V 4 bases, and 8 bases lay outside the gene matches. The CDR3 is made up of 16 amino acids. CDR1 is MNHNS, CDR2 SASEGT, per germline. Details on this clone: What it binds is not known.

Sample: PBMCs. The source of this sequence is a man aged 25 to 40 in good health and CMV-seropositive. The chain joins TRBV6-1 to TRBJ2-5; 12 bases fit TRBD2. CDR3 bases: TGTGCCAGCAGTGCCCTAGCGGGAGGGCCGGGGGAGACCCAGTACTTC. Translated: CASSALAGGPGETQYF.